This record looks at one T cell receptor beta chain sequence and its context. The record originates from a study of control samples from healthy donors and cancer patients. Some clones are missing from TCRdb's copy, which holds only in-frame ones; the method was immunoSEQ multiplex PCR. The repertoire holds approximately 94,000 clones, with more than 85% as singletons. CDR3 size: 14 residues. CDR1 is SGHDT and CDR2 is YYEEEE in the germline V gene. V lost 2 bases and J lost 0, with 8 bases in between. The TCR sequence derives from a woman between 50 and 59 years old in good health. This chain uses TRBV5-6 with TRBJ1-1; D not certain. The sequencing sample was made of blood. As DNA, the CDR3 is TGTGCCAGCAGCTTTCTCGGCTTGAACACTGAAGCTTTCTTT. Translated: CASSFLGLNTEAFF.